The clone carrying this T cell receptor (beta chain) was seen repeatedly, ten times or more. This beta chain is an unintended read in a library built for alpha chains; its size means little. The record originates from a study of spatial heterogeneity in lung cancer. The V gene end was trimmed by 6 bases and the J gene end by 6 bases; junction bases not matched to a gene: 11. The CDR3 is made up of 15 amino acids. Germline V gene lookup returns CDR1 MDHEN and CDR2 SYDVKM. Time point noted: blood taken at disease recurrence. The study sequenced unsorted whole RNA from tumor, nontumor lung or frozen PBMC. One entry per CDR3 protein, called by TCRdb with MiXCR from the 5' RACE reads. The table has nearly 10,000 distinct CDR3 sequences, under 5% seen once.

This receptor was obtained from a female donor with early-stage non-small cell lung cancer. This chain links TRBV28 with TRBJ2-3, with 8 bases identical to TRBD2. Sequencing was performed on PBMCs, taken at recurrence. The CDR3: CASSNGGGNLDTQYF. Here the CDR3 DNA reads TGTGCCAGCAGCAACGGGGGGGGCAATTTGGATACGCAGTATTTT.